The sequence of this TCR beta chain was determined in a study of cytomegalovirus exposure and HLA in healthy donors. Study at large: Earlier, some 170 million T cells were analyzed, and 117 million unique TCR beta sequences were found among them.

Findings and caveats of the study: In presence/absence analyses, roughly uniform sequencing depth across donors was assumed. The study found most TCR sequences rare, yet found some public TCRs in many donors.

As concerns this clone: The target antigen is unknown.

PCR involved 60 Vbeta and 13 Jbeta primers. The repertoire was sequenced with immunoSEQ multiplex PCR; TCRdb's copy has only in-frame clones and lacks some. The sample has some 130,000 clones, roughly three quarters seen once. Trimming pared 6 bases from V and 0 bases from J, leaving 16 bases between. Germline-derived CDR1 and CDR2 are SGHTA and FQGNSA. The CDR3 totals 16 residues. The rearrangement joins TRBV7-2 to TRBJ2-3; the D gene is possibly TRBD2 (6 bases). The material sequenced was PBMCs. This receptor was taken from a man between 18 and 35 years old in good health and CMV-seronegative. CDR3 in amino acids: CASSFTGTASTDTQYF. In nucleotides, the CDR3 is TGTGCCAGCAGTTTCACCGGGACTGCTAGCACAGATACGCAGTATTTT.